This T cell receptor beta chain originates from a study of shared clonotypes between healthy human individuals. Germline V gene lookup returns CDR1 SGHAT and CDR2 FQNNGV. This CDR3 has 14 residues. Repertoires were generated with immunoSEQ multiplex PCR, while TCRdb's copy carries only in-frame clones and drops some. Of roughly 550,000 clones in the sample, roughly 96% were seen once. Positive CCR7 selection of CD45RO-negative cells yielded the naive CD8 cells, and terminally differentiated effector memory CD45RA+ cells were excluded. Only Caucasian adults living in Nashville, Tennessee made up the donor group.

The sequencing input was naive CD8+ T cells sorted from blood. The chain uses TRBV11-2 and TRBJ2-5, with 9 bases fitting TRBD2. The DNA end is more similar to TRBJ2-7, so the J call may be wrong. This sequence was found in a woman in her twenties or thirties in good health. The DNA of the CDR3 is TGTGCCAGCAGCTTTAGCGGGAGTTCTTCCGAGCAGTACTTC. Encoded protein: CASSFSGSSSEQYF.